One sample yielded the 10 T cell receptor beta chains listed below, sequenced in a study of identical twins. In TCRdb, the 5' RACE reads were re-called with MiXCR into one record per CDR3 protein. Of 420,000 or so distinct CDR3 sequences listed, about 18% are singletons. Specimen: naive T cells sorted from blood. The receptors here all came from a man over 45 in good health.

This chain links TRBV13 with TRBJ1-2; 11 bases are shared with TRBD1. After removal of 6 bases from V and 6 bases from J, the junction contained 9 bases not matched to a gene. CDR1 PRHDT and CDR2 FYEKMQ come from the germline V gene (reference sequence). The CDR3 runs 15 residues. DNA for the CDR3: TGTGCCAGCAGAAAGGCCGGGACAGGGGGAAATGGCTACACCTTC. This sequence encodes CASRKAGTGGNGYTF.

In its sample, this clonotype was seen many times. This chain links TRBV20-1 with TRBJ2-5; D not certain. Germline loops: CDR1 DFQATT, CDR2 SNEGSKA (reference sequence). V lost 0 bases and J 0 bases, leaving 14 bases between the germline ends. The CDR3 spans 16 residues. CDR3 protein: CSARDLLGTNQETQYF. The CDR3 region has the DNA TGCAGTGCTAGAGATCTGCTAGGAACAAACCAAGAGACCCAGTACTTC.

This clonotype has only one observation. V and J are TRBV27 and TRBJ2-3; TRBD1 aligns across 8 bases. V was clipped by 6 bases and J by 8 bases; unmatched bases: 7. Germline V gene sequence: CDR1 MNHEY, CDR2 SMNVEV (reference sequence). The CDR3 runs 13 residues. CDR3 sequence (DNA): TGTGCCAGCAGGTCCAGGGGGCTGGGTACGCAGTATTTT. This sequence encodes CASRSRGLGTQYF.

The chain uses TRBV19 and TRBJ1-1; D is perhaps TRBD1 (5 bases). The CDR3 covers 13 residues. Germline CDR1 reads LNHDA; CDR2 reads SQIVND (reference sequence). With 2 bases removed from V and 5 bases from J, the gap between germline ends came to 9 bases. The CDR3 is CASSISRGTEAFF. The CDR3 DNA sequence: TGTGCCAGTAGTATAAGCCGGGGGACTGAAGCTTTCTTT.

The rearrangement joins TRBV4-3 to TRBJ2-3; perhaps TRBD2 as D (5 bases). The CDR3 consists of 17 residues. The germline V gene has CDR1 LGHNA and CDR2 YSLEER. Trimming left V 0 bases short and J 5 bases short, with 18 bases between. In DNA, the CDR3 is TGCGCCAGCAGCCAAGATCGGCGGGTTTATAGTGGAGATACGCAGTATTTT. It yields the protein CASSQDRRVYSGDTQYF.

This clonotype appeared many times. V and J are TRBV4-1 and TRBJ2-3, with 10 bases identical to TRBD1. V gave up 5 bases and J gave up 7 bases; unmatched junction bases: 6. CDR1 is MGHRA and CDR2 is YSYEKL in the germline V gene. The CDR3 is 14 amino acids. This CDR3 reads CASSSRDRGNTQYF. The DNA of the CDR3 is TGCGCCAGCAGCTCCCGGGACAGGGGAAATACGCAGTATTTT.

This clonotype was detected only a few times. V and J are TRBV12-3 or TRBV12-4 and TRBJ2-5; a possible D gene is TRBD1 (6 bases). The CDR3 contains 14 residues. V was cut by 7 bases and J by 1 base, with 13 bases left in between. The DNA for the CDR3 is TGTGCCAGCACCCGTGGACAGTTCCAAGAGACCCAGTACTTC. Protein: CASTRGQFQETQYF.

This clonotype appeared many times. The chain links TRBV12-3 or TRBV12-4 to TRBJ2-7; possibly TRBD2 for D (6 bases). The V end lost 5 bases, the J end lost 0 bases, and 11 bases lay between the germline ends. The CDR3 length is 14 residues. CDR3 sequence reads: CASSEAGDSYEQYF. The CDR3 DNA is TGTGCCAGCAGTGAAGCGGGCGACTCCTACGAGCAGTACTTC.

V gene TRBV11-2 combines with J gene TRBJ1-1; D gene uncertain. Germline V gene data show CDR1 as SGHAT and CDR2 as FQNNGV. The CDR3 sequence is 15 residues long. V lost 4 bases, J lost 1 base, and 13 bases lay in between. CDR3 DNA sequence: TGTGCCAGCAGCTCGATCCTGGGAAAGAACACTGAAGCTTTCTTT. Translation gives CASSSILGKNTEAFF.

This chain uses TRBV25-1 with TRBJ2-1, with D possibly TRBD1 on 5 matching bases. The CDR3 is 15 residues long. CDR1 and CDR2 from the germline V gene are MGHDK and SYGVNS. The germline V and J ends were trimmed by 5 bases and 7 bases, with 18 bases remaining between them. The CDR3 sequence is CASSTPGNWKNEQFF. Written as DNA, the CDR3 is TGTGCCAGCAGTACCCCAGGGAATTGGAAGAATGAGCAGTTCTTC.